This T cell receptor beta chain is from a study of Graves' ophthalmopathy and Graves' hyperthyroidism. Investigators amplified TCR beta CDR3 regions from RNA transcripts. First-round RT-PCR relied on HTBI primers, and a second-round multiplex PCR came next. A single record per CDR3 protein comes from TCRdb applying MiXCR to the multiplex PCR reads. The sample has approximately 500,000 distinct CDR3 sequences, roughly 14% seen once. Points on this clonotype: What it binds is unknown.

General observations from the study: The blood repertoire also included most expanded thyroid clonotypes above 0.001 frequency.

CDR1 is MNHEY and CDR2 is SMNVEV in the germline V gene (reference sequence). There are 13 residues in the CDR3. Between the trimmed V and J ends, which lost 8 bases and 6 bases, there was a span of 16 bases. With a duration under 3 months, ophthalmopathy in the donors showed moderate-to-severe activity, CAS ≥3 and NOSPECS ≥4. Other autoimmune diseases, uncontrolled infections, pregnancy or lactation ruled patients out of participation. Orbital computed tomography, together with clinical symptoms, serum thyroxine, TRAb and thyroid ultrasound, was used for diagnosis. This receptor was identified in a woman aged 25-40 years with Graves' ophthalmopathy. Sequencing used blood. The chain recombines TRBV27 with TRBJ1-2; perhaps TRBD1 as D (5 bases). The CDR3 DNA follows: TGTGCCAGCTCCCCTGGGGCGAGAGATGGCTACACCTTC. Its translation is CASSPGARDGYTF.